This entry features one T cell receptor (beta chain) sequence. What antigen it recognizes has not been identified. No per-base quality is available; no much larger clone lies one base away. The data are from a study of T cell changes during pregnancy in multiple sclerosis (dated by TCRdb to the late 2010s). About the investigation overall: In women with multiple sclerosis, the researchers looked at how the T cell repertoire shifted as pregnancy progressed.

Deletion took 5 bases off V and 3 bases off J, with a span of 12 bases between the germline ends. From the cysteine up to the phenylalanine, the CDR3 has a length of 13 residues. Left in the record is the CDR3 DNA by itself, 39 bases read in frame from the first base. Per the germline V gene, SGDLS is the CDR1 and YYNGEE is the CDR2. Receptor amplification or capture employed the immunoSEQ multiplex PCR assay. As stored in TCRdb, this immuneACCESS dataset retains in-frame rearrangements with V and J assigned. A fraction of the clones does not appear; measured against another copy, unresolved V genes explain less than half of the discrepancy, and the remainder lacks a known reason. This sample holds 95,000 to 150,000 clones; 90% to 95% were observed only once. The ten largest clones capture roughly 6.2% of the sample.

The sequence joins TRBV9 to TRBJ2-7; TRBD2 could be the D gene, as 5 bases match. This TCR came from a female donor with multiple sclerosis, enrolled in a pregnancy study. The material was peripheral blood, obtained before pregnancy. The DNA sequence is given as TGTGCCAGCAGTCGCGGGTCTGACTACGAGCAGTACTTC. The encoded protein is CASSRGSDYEQYF.